Below, 32 T cell receptor beta chains from the same sample are listed, as sequenced in a study of T-cell reconstitution after alpha-beta-depleted transplantation in children. Preparation of the TCRbeta library involved a method that used unique molecular identifiers. TCRdb ran MiXCR on the PCR reads and lists one entry per CDR3 protein. The sample includes 150,000 to 200,000 distinct CDR3 sequences, around 5.9% of them seen just once. The starting material was PBMCs, obtained before TCRalphabeta/CD19-depleted stem cell transplant. These receptors were collected from a girl under three years old with combined immunodeficiency, due to receive a stem cell transplant.

The chain uses TRBV29-1 and TRBJ2-5, with a weak D call TRBD1 (5 bases). Per the germline V gene, CDR1 is SQVTM and CDR2 is ANQGSEA. There are 12 residues in the CDR3. V lost 6 bases, J lost 5 bases, and 13 bases lay in between. The CDR3 DNA follows: TGCAGCGTACTCGACAGTTCCGAGACCCAGTACTTC. Encoded protein: CSVLDSSETQYF.

This clonotype was counted at least ten times. This chain joins TRBV3-1 and TRBJ2-2; 7 bases are shared with TRBD2. The germline CDR1 and CDR2 sequences are LGHDT and YNNKEL (reference sequence). This CDR3 is 17 amino acids long. V lost 4 bases to trimming and J lost 0 bases; unmatched junction nucleotides: 8. CDR3 sequence: CASSLEPGTTNTGELFF. CDR3 DNA sequence: TGTGCCAGCAGCCTCGAGCCCGGGACTACGAACACCGGGGAGCTGTTTTTT.

This clonotype occurred many times. The V and J genes are TRBV6-5 and TRBJ2-3, with D tentatively TRBD2 (6 bases). Germline CDR1 is MNHEY and CDR2 is SVGAGI. Trimming removed 2 bases from V and 2 bases from J, with 14 bases in between. CDR3 length equals 16 residues. The CDR3 loop is CASSYPSSAVTDTQYF. CDR3 DNA: TGTGCCAGCAGTTACCCTTCTAGCGCGGTCACAGATACGCAGTATTTT.

This clonotype was observed at least ten times. This chain joins TRBV28 and TRBJ2-1, with D possibly being TRBD2 (6 bases). Germline-derived CDR1 and CDR2 are MDHEN and SYDVKM. Trimming left V 6 bases short and J 5 bases short, with 17 bases between. This CDR3 is built from 15 residues. CDR3 nucleotide sequence: TGTGCCAGCAGACCTAGCGCCCACGGGGACAATGAGCAGTTCTTC. Its protein is CASRPSAHGDNEQFF.

This clonotype has at least ten counts. The chain carries TRBV6-2 or TRBV6-3 and TRBJ2-7, with 7 bases lining up with TRBD1. CDR1 and CDR2 from the germline V gene are MNHEY and SVGEGT. The CDR3 runs 16 residues. J lost 0 bases, V lost 2 bases, and 7 bases had no gene match. The CDR3 here is CASSYPPTGSSYEQYF. The CDR3 region has the DNA TGTGCCAGCAGTTACCCCCCGACAGGGAGCTCCTACGAGCAGTACTTC.

This clonotype has ten or more counts. This CDR3 reads CASSPSSYNEQFF. The CDR3 DNA follows: TGTGCCAGCAGCCCTAGCTCCTACAATGAGCAGTTCTTC. The gene calls are TRBV7-8 and TRBJ2-1; D is uncertain. V shed 5 bases and J shed 0 bases, with 5 bases lying between them. CDR1 is SGHVS and CDR2 is FQNEAQ in the germline V gene. This CDR3 is 13 amino acids long.

In its sample, this clonotype was seen a few times. The rearrangement links TRBV27 to TRBJ1-2, with D uncertain. This CDR3 region has 15 residues. The V gene lost 0 bases and the J gene lost 8 bases, with 16 bases spanning the gap. Germline-derived CDR1 and CDR2 are MNHEY and SMNVEV (reference sequence). The CDR3 nucleotides read TGTGCCAGCAGTTTATCGGAGGGCCGGGAAAGGGGCTACACCTTC. Translated, it gives CASSLSEGRERGYTF.

This clonotype was detected only a few times. CDR3 sequence: CASSSKTSGAPNGAKNIQYF. In DNA form, the CDR3 reads TGTGCCAGCAGTTCCAAGACTAGCGGGGCCCCAAATGGGGCCAAAAACATTCAGTACTTC. V usage is TRBV12-3 or TRBV12-4 and J usage is TRBJ2-4, with 11 nucleotides matching TRBD2. The CDR3 covers 20 residues. Trimming cost V 4 bases and J 1 base; bases outside gene matches: 15.

This clonotype was picked up many times. The chain couples TRBV12-3 or TRBV12-4 to TRBJ2-1; a possible D gene is TRBD1 (6 bases). This CDR3 region has 13 residues. V was clipped by 5 bases and J by 4 bases, with 9 bases between them. CDR3 region: CASSLQGYNEQFF. For the CDR3, the DNA is TGTGCCAGCAGTCTACAGGGTTACAATGAGCAGTTCTTC.

This clonotype was found many times. V usage is TRBV5-1 and J usage is TRBJ1-1; 7 bases match TRBD1. Trimming cost V 0 bases and J 5 bases; bases outside gene matches: 22. The germline CDR1 and CDR2 sequences are SGHRS and YFSETQ. This CDR3 region has 20 residues. The CDR3: CASSLVGPQGGGRVETEAFF. DNA of the CDR3: TGCGCCAGCAGCTTGGTAGGCCCCCAGGGGGGTGGCCGGGTTGAGACTGAAGCTTTCTTT.

This clonotype was observed many times. J is TRBJ1-1 and V is TRBV5-1; D not resolved. Germline V gives CDR1 SGHRS, CDR2 YFSETQ. V dropped 1 base and J dropped 0 bases, with 7 bases sitting between them. The CDR3 runs to 14 residues. As DNA, the CDR3 is TGCGCCAGCAGCTTGTCTGGGGTGAACACTGAAGCTTTCTTT. Translating it yields CASSLSGVNTEAFF.

This clonotype was observed at least ten times. This sequence joins TRBV10-3 and TRBJ1-5, with 7 nucleotides matching TRBD1. Germline lookup yields CDR1 ENHRY and CDR2 SYGVKD. There are 13 residues in the CDR3. Trimming at V came to 2 bases and at J to 5 bases, leaving 0 bases not matched to a gene. DNA of the CDR3: TGTGCCATCAGTGAGCAGGGGGATCAGCCCCAGCATTTT. Its protein product is CAISEQGDQPQHF.

This clonotype was observed at least ten times. The chain carries TRBV12-3 or TRBV12-4 and TRBJ2-3; 10 bases fit TRBD2. V lost 5 bases and J lost 2; bases outside the gene matches: 4. The CDR3 loop spans 15 amino acids. CDR3 sequence: CASSESGRATDTQYF. In DNA, the CDR3 is TGTGCCAGCAGTGAAAGCGGGAGGGCCACAGATACGCAGTATTTT.

This clonotype was observed at least ten times. This chain connects TRBV20-1 to TRBJ2-3; either TRBD1 or TRBD2 may fit D (5 bases each). V dropped 0 bases and J dropped 3 bases, with 13 bases sitting between them. The germline V gene encodes CDR1 DFQATT and CDR2 SNEGSKA (reference sequence). CDR3 length equals 15 residues. This chain's CDR3 is CSARDQGAITDTQYF. CDR3 bases: TGCAGTGCTAGAGACCAGGGAGCTATTACAGATACGCAGTATTTT.

This clonotype showed up many times. The chain recombines TRBV14 with TRBJ2-2, with TRBD1 matching 7 bases. The V gene's germline CDR1 is SGHDN and CDR2 FVKESK. The junction had 28 bases not matched to a gene; V was cut back by 3 bases and J by 6 bases. The CDR3 spans 22 residues. The CDR3 spells CASSHILQTVTYIQGGSGELFF. The DNA of the CDR3 is TGTGCCAGCAGCCACATTCTACAGACCGTAACTTACATCCAAGGGGGCTCCGGGGAGCTGTTTTTT.

This clonotype was seen repeatedly, ten times or more. The chain combines TRBV9 with TRBJ2-3, with 7 bases aligning to TRBD2. The germline CDR1 and CDR2 sequences are SGDLS and YYNGEE. The CDR3 spans 15 residues. J was trimmed by 2 bases and V by 2 bases; bases with no gene match: 5. CDR3 sequence: CASSVNAGDTDTQYF. CDR3 in DNA: TGTGCCAGCAGCGTTAATGCGGGAGACACAGATACGCAGTATTTT. Looking up the rest from reference TRBV9 and TRBJ2-3 gives the full variable domain: DSGVTQTPKHLITATGQRVTLRCSPRSGDLSVYWYQQSLDQGLQFLIQYYNGEERAKGNILERFSAQQFPDLHSELNLSSLELGDSALYFCASSVNAGDTDTQYFGPGTRLTVL.

This clonotype was seen ten or more times. The chain recombines TRBV28 with TRBJ1-2; perhaps TRBD1 as D (6 bases). This CDR3 contains 12 residues. The V end was cut by 8 bases, the J end by 6 bases, with 13 bases between. Germline V CDR1 and CDR2: MDHEN, SYDVKM. Here the CDR3 reads CASGTGIHGYTF. Here the CDR3 DNA reads TGTGCCAGCGGAACAGGGATTCATGGCTACACCTTC.

This clonotype was picked up a small number of times. This chain uses TRBV5-5 with TRBJ2-7; tentatively, D is TRBD1 (5 bases). The germline CDR1 and CDR2 sequences are SGHKS and YYEKEE (reference sequence). The CDR3 contains 14 residues. V was clipped by 4 bases and J by 3 bases, with 14 bases between them. This CDR3 reads CASSLGLGDYEQYF. The CDR3, as DNA: TGTGCCAGCAGCCTCGGGCTAGGGGACTACGAGCAGTACTTC.

As regards this clonotype: A much larger clone sits a single nucleotide away, making a read error possible. The chain combines TRBV7-8 with TRBJ1-2, with 7 bases aligning to TRBD1. This CDR3 has 18 amino acids. Per the germline V gene, CDR1 is SGHVS and CDR2 is FQNEAQ. CDR3 sequence: CASSLAFIGDSFTYDYTF. In DNA form, the CDR3 reads TGTGCCAGCAGCTTAGCGTTCATAGGGGACAGCTTTACCTATGACTACACCTTC.

This clonotype appeared many times. This sequence joins TRBV12-3 or TRBV12-4 and TRBJ1-1; no clear D gene. The CDR3 runs 11 residues. Trimming left V 6 bases short and J 4 bases short, with 6 bases between. For the CDR3, the DNA is TGTGCCAGCAGCTCTTTCACTGAAGCTTTCTTT. Its protein is CASSSFTEAFF.

The V call is TRBV7-9, the J call TRBJ2-5; no definite D call. V gave up 5 bases and J gave up 5 bases, with 12 bases separating them. Germline loops: CDR1 SEHNR, CDR2 FQNEAQ (reference sequence). This CDR3 comprises 13 residues. CDR3 loop: CASSPEMYETQYF. The CDR3 DNA follows: TGTGCCAGCAGCCCAGAGATGTATGAGACCCAGTACTTC.

This clonotype was detected ten times or more. The chain couples TRBV7-3 to TRBJ2-3; maybe TRBD2 (6 bases). Germline CDR1 reads SGHTA; CDR2 reads FQGTGA. V lost 2 bases, J lost 9 bases, and 24 bases lay in between. CDR3 length equals 17 residues. CDR3 DNA: TGTGCCAGCAGCTTATCCCCTGGGCGGGAAAGAAGCGTCACGCAGTATTTT. This translates into CASSLSPGRERSVTQYF.

The sample holds many counts of this clonotype. V gene TRBV7-8 combines with J gene TRBJ2-7, with D possibly being TRBD1 (6 bases). Germline V CDR1 and CDR2: SGHVS, FQNEAQ. The CDR3 loop spans 14 amino acids. The ends were cut back, 5 bases at V and 3 bases at J, with 14 bases in the middle. The CDR3 protein is CASSPEGVYYEQYF. The CDR3 DNA follows: TGTGCCAGCAGCCCCGAGGGGGTTTACTACGAGCAGTACTTC.

Many counts were recorded for this clonotype. The rearrangement uses TRBV6-5 and TRBJ2-2; tentative D call: TRBD1 (6 bases). This CDR3 spans 14 amino acids. V was pared by 0 bases and J by 6 bases, with 8 bases between. Germline lookup yields CDR1 MNHEY and CDR2 SVGAGI. This CDR3 reads CASSYSQGPGELFF. CDR3 bases: TGTGCCAGCAGTTACTCTCAGGGGCCCGGGGAGCTGTTTTTT.

This clonotype came up many times. This chain joins TRBV6-1 and TRBJ2-2; maybe TRBD2 (7 bases). CDR1 and CDR2 from the germline V gene are MNHNS and SASEGT. V lost 11 bases and J lost 3, with 10 bases in between. The CDR3 spans 12 residues. The CDR3 sequence is CAGEGDTGELFF. The CDR3 bases are TGTGCCGGGGAGGGGGACACCGGGGAGCTGTTTTTT.

This clonotype has a count of ten or more. The chain employs TRBV7-9 and TRBJ2-3; D is unclear. V lost 3 bases and J lost 2, with 0 bases in between. The length of the CDR3 is 11 residues. Germline lookup yields CDR1 SEHNR and CDR2 FQNEAQ (reference sequence). CDR3 loop: CASSFTDTQYF. The CDR3 DNA reads TGTGCCAGCAGCTTCACAGATACGCAGTATTTT.

This clonotype has a count of ten or more. The rearrangement joins TRBV28 to TRBJ2-7; TRBD2 aligns across 7 bases. The germline V gene encodes CDR1 MDHEN and CDR2 SYDVKM. Unmatched junction bases numbered 10, after V lost 2 bases and J lost 3 bases. The CDR3 length is 16 residues. The chain's CDR3 is CASSLGRGGSYYEQYF. In nucleotides, the CDR3 is TGTGCCAGCAGTTTAGGGCGGGGAGGGTCTTACTACGAGCAGTACTTC.

This clonotype was recorded a few times. The chain links TRBV4-2 to TRBJ2-5, with TRBD2 identical over 10 bases. J was trimmed by 4 bases and V by 1 base; bases with no gene match: 9. This CDR3 contains 17 residues. CDR1 and CDR2 (germline): LGHNA, YNFKEQ. CDR3 in DNA: TGTGCCAGCAGCCAAGGGACTAGCGGAGGGGTAGGAGAGACCCAGTACTTC. Protein sequence: CASSQGTSGGVGETQYF.

This clonotype appeared many times. This chain connects TRBV13 to TRBJ2-5, with D hard to call. Per germline, CDR1 PRHDT and CDR2 FYEKMQ (reference sequence). This CDR3 has 13 amino acids. Trimming removed 5 bases from V and 1 base from J, with 8 bases in between. The CDR3 bases are TGTGCCAGCAGCCCTCCAATCCAAGAGACCCAGTACTTC. This translates into CASSPPIQETQYF.

This clonotype was detected a few times. The rearrangement links TRBV2 to TRBJ2-1; D possibly matches TRBD1 or TRBD2 (6 bases each). There are 14 residues in the CDR3. Deletions cut 11 bases from V and 2 bases from J, with 16 bases between. Germline values: CDR1 SNHLY, CDR2 FYNNEI. The CDR3 region is CAGAVGGTYNEQFF. In DNA form, the CDR3 reads TGTGCCGGCGCTGTGGGGGGCACCTACAATGAGCAGTTCTTC.

In its sample, this clonotype was seen many times. The chain employs TRBV5-1 and TRBJ1-1; no reliable D call. V dropped 8 bases and J dropped 1 base, with 12 bases sitting between them. CDR1 is SGHRS and CDR2 is YFSETQ in the germline V gene. The length of the CDR3 is 13 residues. The CDR3 region has the DNA TGCGCCAGTAGGGATGAGACGAACACTGAAGCTTTCTTT. Translating it yields CASRDETNTEAFF.

This clonotype occurred a few times. This chain's CDR3 is CASSEYFEGSSYNEQFF. In DNA, the CDR3 is TGTGCCAGCAGTGAATATTTCGAGGGGAGCTCCTACAATGAGCAGTTCTTC. This rearrangement joins TRBV25-1 to TRBJ2-1, with D perhaps assigned TRBD1 or TRBD2 (5 bases each). The CDR3 loop spans 17 amino acids. The germline CDR1 and CDR2 sequences are MGHDK and SYGVNS. Trimming took 0 bases from V and 0 from J, leaving 12 bases between them.